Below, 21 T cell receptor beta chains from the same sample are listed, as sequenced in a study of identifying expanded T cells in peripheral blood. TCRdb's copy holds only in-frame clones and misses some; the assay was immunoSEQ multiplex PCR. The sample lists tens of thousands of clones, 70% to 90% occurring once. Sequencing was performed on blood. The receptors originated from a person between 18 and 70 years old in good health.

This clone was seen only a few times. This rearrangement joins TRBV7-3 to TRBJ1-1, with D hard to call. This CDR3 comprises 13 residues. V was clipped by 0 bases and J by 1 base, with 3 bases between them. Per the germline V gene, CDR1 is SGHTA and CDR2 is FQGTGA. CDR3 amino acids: CASSLTSNTEAFF. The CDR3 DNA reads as TGTGCCAGCAGCTTAACCTCGAACACTGAAGCTTTCTTT. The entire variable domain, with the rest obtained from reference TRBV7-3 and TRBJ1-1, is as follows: GAGVSQTPSNKVTEKGKYVELRCDPISGHTALYWYRQSLGQGPEFLIYFQGTGAADDSGLPNDRFFAVRPEGSVSTLKIQRTERGDSAVYLCASSLTSNTEAFFGQGTRLTVV.

The CDR3 DNA follows: TGTGCCAGCAGCTTATATGCAGGCAGCTCTGGAAACACCATATATTTT. Translating it yields CASSLYAGSSGNTIYF. The chain carries TRBV11-2 and TRBJ1-3; unclear D gene. Looked up from germline, CDR1 is SGHAT and CDR2 is FQNNGV. This CDR3 has 16 amino acids. The V and J ends lost 2 bases and 0 bases respectively, with 11 bases between them.

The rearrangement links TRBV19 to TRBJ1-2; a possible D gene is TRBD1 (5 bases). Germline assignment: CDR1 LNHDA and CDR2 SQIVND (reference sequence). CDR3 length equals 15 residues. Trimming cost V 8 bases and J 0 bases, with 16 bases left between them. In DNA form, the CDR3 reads TGTGCCAGTCGGGACGGAGGCGAAGCTAACTATGGCTACACCTTC. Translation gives CASRDGGEANYGYTF.

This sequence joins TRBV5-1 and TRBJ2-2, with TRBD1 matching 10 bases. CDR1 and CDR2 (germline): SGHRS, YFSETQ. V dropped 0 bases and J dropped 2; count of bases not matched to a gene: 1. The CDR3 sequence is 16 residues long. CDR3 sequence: CASSLGTGGNTGELFF. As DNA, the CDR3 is TGCGCCAGCAGCTTGGGGACAGGGGGAAACACCGGGGAGCTGTTTTTT.

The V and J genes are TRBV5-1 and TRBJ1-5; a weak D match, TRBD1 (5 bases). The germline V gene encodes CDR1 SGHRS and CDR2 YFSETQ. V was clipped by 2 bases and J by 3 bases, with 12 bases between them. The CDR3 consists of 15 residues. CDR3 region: CASSFGDSLNQPQHF. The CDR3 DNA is TGCGCCAGCAGCTTCGGCGACAGCCTCAATCAGCCCCAGCATTTT.

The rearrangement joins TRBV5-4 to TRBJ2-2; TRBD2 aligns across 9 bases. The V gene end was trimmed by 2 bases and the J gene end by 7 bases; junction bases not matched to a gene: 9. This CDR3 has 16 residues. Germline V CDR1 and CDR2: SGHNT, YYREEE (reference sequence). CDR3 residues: CASSLLAGGFGGELFF. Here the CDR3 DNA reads TGTGCCAGCAGCTTACTAGCGGGTGGATTCGGCGGGGAGCTGTTTTTT.

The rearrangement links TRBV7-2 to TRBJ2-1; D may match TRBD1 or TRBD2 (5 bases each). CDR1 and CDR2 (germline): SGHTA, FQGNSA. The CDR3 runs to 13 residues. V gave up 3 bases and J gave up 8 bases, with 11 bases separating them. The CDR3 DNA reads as TGTGCCAGCAGCTTCTGGGGGAGCTATGAGCAGTTCTTC. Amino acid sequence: CASSFWGSYEQFF.

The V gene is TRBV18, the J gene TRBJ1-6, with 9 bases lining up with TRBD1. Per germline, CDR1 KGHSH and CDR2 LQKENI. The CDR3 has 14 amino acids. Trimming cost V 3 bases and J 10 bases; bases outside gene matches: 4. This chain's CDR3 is CASSPGQGDSPLHF. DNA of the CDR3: TGTGCCAGCTCACCGGGACAGGGCGACTCACCCCTCCACTTT.

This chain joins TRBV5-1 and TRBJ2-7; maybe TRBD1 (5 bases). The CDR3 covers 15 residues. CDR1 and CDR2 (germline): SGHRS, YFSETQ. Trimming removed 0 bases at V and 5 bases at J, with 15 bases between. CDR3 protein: CASSLDWQGSDEQYF. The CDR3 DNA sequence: TGCGCCAGCAGCTTGGATTGGCAGGGAAGTGACGAGCAGTACTTC.

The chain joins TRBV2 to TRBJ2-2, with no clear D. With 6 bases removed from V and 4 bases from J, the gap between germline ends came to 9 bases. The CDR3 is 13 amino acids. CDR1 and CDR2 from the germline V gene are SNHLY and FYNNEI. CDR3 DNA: TGTGCCAGCAGGTTCCACAGCACCGGGGAGCTGTTTTTT. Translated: CASRFHSTGELFF. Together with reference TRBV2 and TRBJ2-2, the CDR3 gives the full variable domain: EPEVTQTPSHQVTQMGQEVILRCVPISNHLYFYWYRQILGQKVEFLVSFYNNEISEKSEIFDDQFSVERPDGSNFTLKIRSTKLEDSAMYFCASRFHSTGELFFGEGSRLTVL.

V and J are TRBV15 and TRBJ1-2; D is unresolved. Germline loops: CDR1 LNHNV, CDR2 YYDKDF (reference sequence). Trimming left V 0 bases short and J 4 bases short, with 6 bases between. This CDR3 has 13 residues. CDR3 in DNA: TGTGCCACCAGCAGAGATGTCCGCTATGGCTACACCTTC. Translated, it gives CATSRDVRYGYTF. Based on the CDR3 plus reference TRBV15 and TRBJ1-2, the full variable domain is DAMVIQNPRYQVTQFGKPVTLSCSQTLNHNVMYWYQQKSSQAPKLLFHYYDKDFNNEADTPDNFQSRRPNTSFCFLDIRSPGLGDTAMYLCATSRDVRYGYTFGSGTRLTVV.

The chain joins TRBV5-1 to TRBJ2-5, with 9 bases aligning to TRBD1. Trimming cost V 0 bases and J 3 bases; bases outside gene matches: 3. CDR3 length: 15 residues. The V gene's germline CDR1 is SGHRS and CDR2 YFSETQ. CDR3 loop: CASSLGDRAEETQYF. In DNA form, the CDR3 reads TGCGCCAGCAGCTTGGGGGACAGGGCTGAAGAGACCCAGTACTTC.

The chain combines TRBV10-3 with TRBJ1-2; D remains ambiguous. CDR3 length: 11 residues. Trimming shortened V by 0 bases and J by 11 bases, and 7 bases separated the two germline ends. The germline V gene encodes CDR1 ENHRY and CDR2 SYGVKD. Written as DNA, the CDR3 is TGTGCCATCAGTGAGTCGCATTCTTACACCTTC. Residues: CAISESHSYTF.

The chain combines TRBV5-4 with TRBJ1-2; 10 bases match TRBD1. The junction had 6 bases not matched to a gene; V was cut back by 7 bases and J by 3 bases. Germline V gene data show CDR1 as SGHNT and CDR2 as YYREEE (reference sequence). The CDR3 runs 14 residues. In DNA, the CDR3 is TGTGCCAGCCACCGGGACAGGGGAGACTATGGCTACACCTTC. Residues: CASHRDRGDYGYTF.

The DNA for the CDR3 is TGCGCCAGCAGCTTGGAGGGTAATGAGCAGTTCTTC. Encoded protein: CASSLEGNEQFF. V and J are TRBV5-1 and TRBJ2-1; no firm D call. CDR3 length: 12 amino acids. The V end lost 0 bases, the J end lost 7 bases, and 5 bases lay between the germline ends. CDR1 and CDR2 from the germline V gene are SGHRS and YFSETQ.

Written as DNA, the CDR3 is TGTGCCAGCAGCTTTCCGGACAGCCGAACCAACACTGAAGCTTTCTTT. Translating gives CASSFPDSRTNTEAFF. The gene calls are TRBV11-2 and TRBJ1-1, with D possibly matching TRBD1 (6 bases). The CDR3 sequence is 16 residues long. With 3 bases removed from V and 2 bases from J, the gap between germline ends came to 16 bases. Germline V gene sequence: CDR1 SGHAT, CDR2 FQNNGV.

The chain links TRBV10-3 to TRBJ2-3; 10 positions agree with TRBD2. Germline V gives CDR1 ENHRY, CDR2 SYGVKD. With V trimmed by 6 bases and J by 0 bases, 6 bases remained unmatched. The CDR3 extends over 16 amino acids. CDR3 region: CAIRDPSGRSTDTQYF. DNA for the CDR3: TGTGCCATCAGAGATCCTAGCGGGAGAAGCACAGATACGCAGTATTTT.

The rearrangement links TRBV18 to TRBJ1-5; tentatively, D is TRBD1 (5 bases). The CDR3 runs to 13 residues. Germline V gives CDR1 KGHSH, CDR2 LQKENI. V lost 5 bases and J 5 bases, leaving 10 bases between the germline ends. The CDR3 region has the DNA TGTGCCAGCTCAGGCTCCAGGGATCAGCCCCAGCATTTT. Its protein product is CASSGSRDQPQHF.

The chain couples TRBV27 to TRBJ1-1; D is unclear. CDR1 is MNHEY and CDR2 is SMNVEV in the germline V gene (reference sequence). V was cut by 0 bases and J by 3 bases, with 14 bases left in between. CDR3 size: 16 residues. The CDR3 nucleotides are TGTGCCAGCAGTTTATCTAGTCGGGTACGGGACACTGAAGCTTTCTTT. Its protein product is CASSLSSRVRDTEAFF.

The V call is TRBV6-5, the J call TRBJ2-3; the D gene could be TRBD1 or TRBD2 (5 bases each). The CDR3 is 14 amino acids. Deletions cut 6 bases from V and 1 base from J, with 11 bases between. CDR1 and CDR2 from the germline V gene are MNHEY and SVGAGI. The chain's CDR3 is CASSRGLRTDTQYF. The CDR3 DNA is TGTGCCAGCAGCCGGGGCCTACGCACAGATACGCAGTATTTT.

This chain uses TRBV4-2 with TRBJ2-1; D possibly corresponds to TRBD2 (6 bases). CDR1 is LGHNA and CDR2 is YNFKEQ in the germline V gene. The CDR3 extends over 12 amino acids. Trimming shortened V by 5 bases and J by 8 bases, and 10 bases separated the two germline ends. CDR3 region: CASSGGLDEQFF. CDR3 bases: TGTGCCAGCAGCGGAGGGTTGGATGAGCAGTTCTTC.